This T cell receptor (beta chain) comes out of a study of Ad26.COV2.S vaccination and SARS-CoV-2 variants. This CDR3 is built from 16 residues. CDR1 SGHRS and CDR2 YFSETQ come from the germline V gene. Trimming at V came to 4 bases and at J to 5 bases, leaving 7 bases not matched to a gene. The sample's treatment: 15 to 20 received Ad26.COV2.S at low or high dose, single or two shots; roughly 5 received placebo; per-sample allocation not given. Samples came from day 63 after the first vaccine or placebo injection. Profiling relied on immunoSEQ multiplex PCR, and the TCRdb table lists in-frame clones only, not all of them. The sample contains around 450,000 clones, roughly 87% of which appear only once.

The sample was peripheral blood, taken in a trial of Ad26.COV2.S vaccine versus placebo. The J gene is TRBJ2-5, the V gene TRBV5-1, with 14 bases matching TRBD2. This receptor was taken from a person between 18 and 65 years old who received the Ad26.COV2.S COVID-19 vaccine or a placebo. CDR3 residues: CASSDPGTSGGETQYF. In DNA, the CDR3 is TGCGCCAGCAGCGACCCCGGGACTAGCGGGGGTGAGACCCAGTACTTC.